The 24 T cell receptor beta chains listed next were all sequenced from one sample in a study of T cell responses to AZD1222 COVID-19 vaccine. This table comes from immunoSEQ multiplex PCR, and its TCRdb copy is limited to in-frame clones, with some not included. The repertoire has almost 70,000 clones, around 80% of them found once; the top ten carry about an eighth. The material sequenced was peripheral blood, taken 28 days after the second AZD1222 dose. The receptors here all came from an adult who received the AZD1222 COVID-19 vaccine.

The chain is built from TRBV5-1 and TRBJ1-2, with D possibly matching TRBD1 (5 bases). V lost 5 bases to trimming and J lost 4 bases, with 9 bases between them. CDR3 length: 12 amino acids. The germline V gene has CDR1 SGHRS and CDR2 YFSETQ. The CDR3 bases are TGCGCCAGCAGTTGGGGCAGCTATGGCTACACCTTC. Amino acid sequence: CASSWGSYGYTF.

This clone has only one observation. The rearrangement links TRBV9 to TRBJ2-2, with TRBD1 matching 8 bases. The CDR3 totals 14 residues. J gave up 3 bases and V 3 bases, and 1 base lay outside the gene matches. Per the germline V gene, CDR1 is SGDLS and CDR2 is YYNGEE. This chain's CDR3 is CASSDRGDTGELFF. For the CDR3, the DNA is TGTGCCAGCAGCGACAGGGGGGACACCGGGGAGCTGTTTTTT.

The J gene is TRBJ1-5, the V gene TRBV6-1; D is unresolved. V lost 0 bases and J lost 1, with 13 bases in between. In germline, CDR1 is MNHNS, CDR2 SASEGT. The CDR3 sequence is 17 residues long. The DNA of the CDR3 is TGTGCCAGCAGTGAAGCGCTAAGTTCCAGAAGCAATCAGCCCCAGCATTTT. Translation: CASSEALSSRSNQPQHF.

This clone was counted a few times. This chain connects TRBV4-3 to TRBJ2-5, with 10 bases that match TRBD2. V trimming: 0 bases; J trimming: 5 bases; junction bases outside the gene matches: 6. Germline V gene sequence: CDR1 LGHNA, CDR2 YSLEER. CDR3 length equals 16 residues. This chain's CDR3 is CASSQDSAGGAETQYF. The DNA of the CDR3 is TGCGCCAGCAGCCAAGACTCAGCGGGGGGGGCTGAGACCCAGTACTTC.

This clone was found once. V is TRBV3-1 (or the pseudogene TRBV3-2) and J is TRBJ1-2; TRBD1 matches 7 bases. The germline CDR1 and CDR2 sequences are LGHDT and YNNKEL (reference sequence). The CDR3 runs 15 residues. Trimming removed 0 bases from V and 8 bases from J; junction bases left unmatched: 9. CDR3 residues: CASSQDVQGTGGYTF. The CDR3 nucleotides read TGTGCCAGCAGCCAAGATGTACAGGGGACCGGAGGCTACACCTTC.

The chain has TRBV27 and TRBJ2-5, with 9 bases matching TRBD2. The germline CDR1 and CDR2 sequences are MNHEY and SMNVEV (reference sequence). With V trimmed by 5 bases and J by 2 bases, 9 bases remained unmatched. This CDR3 has 16 residues. CDR3 residues: CASSAYGTSRQETQYF. CDR3 DNA sequence: TGTGCCAGCAGTGCGTATGGGACTAGCAGGCAAGAGACCCAGTACTTC.

Only one count was recorded for this clone. The chain couples TRBV24-1 to TRBJ2-3; possible D gene TRBD1, 6 bases. V lost 9 bases and J 6 bases, leaving 15 bases between the germline ends. The CDR3 sequence is 13 residues long. Germline CDR1 reads KGHDR; CDR2 reads SFDVKD. In DNA form, the CDR3 reads TGTGCCACCGGAAAACAGGGAATCGATACGCAGTATTTT. It encodes CATGKQGIDTQYF.

The chain links TRBV2 to TRBJ1-4; a weak D match, TRBD1 (5 bases). Looked up from germline, CDR1 is SNHLY and CDR2 is FYNNEI. CDR3 size: 13 residues. V was trimmed by 7 bases and J by 5 bases, leaving 11 bases between them. CDR3 amino acids: CASKGSLNEKLFF. CDR3 nucleotides: TGTGCCAGCAAGGGGAGTCTAAATGAAAAACTGTTTTTT.

CDR3 in DNA: TGTGCCAGCAGCCGTGGGCGGGGGGGCGGAGAGACCCAGTACTTC. It encodes CASSRGRGGGETQYF. The chain recombines TRBV7-2 with TRBJ2-5; 9 nucleotides align to TRBD2. Germline V gives CDR1 SGHTA, CDR2 FQGNSA. This CDR3 is 15 amino acids long. J lost 4 bases, V lost 5 bases, and 8 bases had no gene match.

The V gene is TRBV7-2, the J gene TRBJ1-3, with D unresolved. The germline gives CDR1 SGHTA, CDR2 FQGNSA. CDR3 size: 16 residues. The V end was cut by 3 bases, the J end by 0 bases, with 12 bases between. The CDR3 loop is CASSLGKASSGNTIYF. The CDR3 DNA is TGTGCCAGCAGCTTGGGGAAGGCGAGCTCTGGAAACACCATATATTTT.

The chain couples TRBV27 to TRBJ1-1, with TRBD1 identical over 8 bases. V dropped 8 bases and J dropped 0; count of bases not matched to a gene: 8. CDR1 and CDR2 (germline): MNHEY, SMNVEV (reference sequence). There are 15 residues in the CDR3. Written as DNA, the CDR3 is TGTGCCAGCGCCCCCTGGACAGGGTTGAACACTGAAGCTTTCTTT. It translates to CASAPWTGLNTEAFF.

The chain has TRBV27 and TRBJ2-7; D is possibly TRBD2 (5 bases). Trimming took off 5 bases at V and 2 bases at J, with 10 bases between the two ends. The CDR3 covers 13 residues. Germline V lookup: CDR1 MNHEY, CDR2 SMNVEV (reference sequence). The CDR3, as DNA: TGTGCCAGCAGTCCACTAGGACCCTACGAGCAGTACTTC. It codes for CASSPLGPYEQYF.

The chain carries TRBV5-6 and TRBJ1-2; a weak D match, TRBD1 (5 bases). V was trimmed by 3 bases and J by 7 bases, leaving 19 bases between them. The CDR3 extends over 15 amino acids. Per germline, CDR1 SGHDT and CDR2 YYEEEE. The CDR3: CASSSDLLKGFGYTF. The CDR3 DNA reads as TGTGCCAGCAGCTCCGATCTCCTCAAGGGGTTTGGCTACACCTTC.

The sample holds one count of this clone. V is TRBV25-1 and J is TRBJ1-3, with D tentatively TRBD1 (6 bases). Trimming removed 1 base from V and 0 bases from J, with 7 bases in between. Germline CDR1 and CDR2: MGHDK and SYGVNS. This CDR3 comprises 15 residues. The CDR3 loop is CASSEWDTSGNTIYF. The CDR3 bases are TGTGCCAGCAGTGAATGGGACACCTCTGGAAACACCATATATTTT.

V gene TRBV5-4 combines with J gene TRBJ1-1; D remains ambiguous. This CDR3 is built from 15 residues. The germline V and J ends were trimmed by 4 bases and 2 bases, with 15 bases remaining between them. Looked up from germline, CDR1 is SGHNT and CDR2 is YYREEE (reference sequence). The CDR3: CASSPLAALNTEAFF. DNA for the CDR3: TGTGCCAGCAGCCCATTGGCAGCCCTAAACACTGAAGCTTTCTTT.

The rearrangement links TRBV3-1 (or the pseudogene TRBV3-2) to TRBJ2-3; the D is unclear. This CDR3 contains 12 residues. Germline V gene sequence: CDR1 LGHDT, CDR2 YNNKEL (reference sequence). With 0 bases removed from V and 7 bases from J, the gap between germline ends came to 5 bases. The DNA of the CDR3 is TGTGCCAGCAGCCAAGATATTCATACGCAGTATTTT. Translation: CASSQDIHTQYF.

The rearrangement joins TRBV6-2 or TRBV6-3 to TRBJ1-5, with a weak D call TRBD1 (5 bases). This CDR3 is 14 amino acids long. V was shortened by 6 bases and J by 7 bases, with 16 bases between the two germline ends. The germline gives CDR1 MNHEY, CDR2 SVGEGT. Here the CDR3 reads CASSEAPKGQPQHF. The CDR3 region has the DNA TGTGCCAGCAGCGAGGCCCCGAAGGGGCAGCCCCAGCATTTT.

V and J are TRBV19 and TRBJ1-4; D may be TRBD1 (6 bases). Germline CDR1 LNHDA, CDR2 SQIVND (reference sequence). There are 15 residues in the CDR3. V shed 4 bases and J shed 5 bases, with 14 bases lying between them. The CDR3 coding sequence is TGTGCCAGTAGTACCACTGGGACAAGAAATGAAAAACTGTTTTTT. As protein: CASSTTGTRNEKLFF.

The chain recombines TRBV3-1 (or the pseudogene TRBV3-2) with TRBJ2-1; 7 bases are a match to TRBD1. Germline trimming cut 4 bases from V and 5 bases from J; bases unmatched to any gene: 5. The CDR3 has 14 residues. Germline V gene lookup returns CDR1 LGHDT and CDR2 YNNKEL (reference sequence). The CDR3 loop is CASSRGTADNEQFF. For the CDR3, the DNA is TGTGCCAGCAGCCGAGGGACAGCCGACAATGAGCAGTTCTTC.

V is TRBV5-1 and J is TRBJ1-6, with TRBD1 as a possible D gene (6 bases). V lost 6 bases and J 9 bases, leaving 19 bases between the germline ends. The CDR3 length is 15 residues. In germline, CDR1 is SGHRS, CDR2 YFSETQ. CDR3 DNA sequence: TGCGCCAGCACCACGGACCCAGGGGTGACTTCACCCCTCCACTTT. Translated: CASTTDPGVTSPLHF.

The genes are TRBV19 and TRBJ2-2, with 12 bases aligning to TRBD1. J lost 2 bases, V lost 7 bases, and 11 bases had no gene match. Per the germline V gene, CDR1 is LNHDA and CDR2 is SQIVND (reference sequence). This CDR3 has 18 residues. DNA for the CDR3: TGTGCCAGTACCCCGGGACAGGGGGCGCAATTTAACACCGGGGAGCTGTTTTTT. This codes for CASTPGQGAQFNTGELFF.

The rearrangement uses TRBV7-9 and TRBJ1-2; tentative D call: TRBD1 (6 bases). V was pared by 5 bases and J by 3 bases, with 19 bases between. The CDR3 totals 16 residues. The germline CDR1 and CDR2 sequences are SEHNR and FQNEAQ (reference sequence). The CDR3 loop reads CASSLGAGASYYGYTF. CDR3 nucleotide sequence: TGTGCCAGCAGCCTAGGGGCAGGGGCGTCCTACTATGGCTACACCTTC.

In this sample, this clone turned up once. The genes are TRBV28 and TRBJ2-1, with a weak D call TRBD2 (7 bases). The CDR3 contains 14 residues. From germline, CDR1 is MDHEN and CDR2 SYDVKM. V was cut by 9 bases and J by 1 base, with 13 bases left in between. The CDR3 protein is CASIGGPSYNEQFF. As DNA, the CDR3 is TGTGCCAGTATCGGGGGGCCTTCCTACAATGAGCAGTTCTTC.

The chain has TRBV28 and TRBJ2-3; weak D call: TRBD2 (6 bases). The CDR3 is 18 residues long. V lost 4 bases, J lost 2 bases, and 22 bases lay in between. CDR1 is MDHEN, CDR2 SYDVKM, per germline. The CDR3 DNA follows: TGTGCCAGCAGTTCCGGGACTTCATTTATCCCCAACACAGATACGCAGTATTTT. It yields the protein CASSSGTSFIPNTDTQYF. The entire variable domain, with the rest obtained from reference TRBV28 and TRBJ2-3, is as follows: DVKVTQSSRYLVKRTGEKVFLECVQDMDHENMFWYRQDPGLGLRLIYFSYDVKMKEKGDIPEGYSVSREKKERFSLILESASTNQTSMYLCASSSGTSFIPNTDTQYFGPGTRLTVL.